This TCR beta chain comes out of a study of blood T cell repertoires in COVID-19. Across the whole study: Collection of acute and convalescent COVID-19 samples took place in the United States, Italy and Spain. From T cells, B-cell-depleted T cells, or PBMCs came the material, which was cDNA or gDNA.

As originally analysed: Researchers report that nucleated cell counts were estimated from reference gene primer amplification. The table came from immunoSEQ multiplex PCR; TCRdb's copy has only in-frame clones and leaves some out. V and J calls plus clone size are reproduced from that table; the DNA served to infer D and trimming. The table includes about 170,000 clones, approximately 92% detected once. The V end was cut by 3 bases, the J end by 0 bases, with 8 bases between. Germline CDR1 MNHEY, CDR2 SVGAGI. The CDR3 is 14 residues long. The Seattle site enrolled patients during active infection and followed them longitudinally. As concerns this clone: Other nucleotide sequences in the sample specify the same CDR3.

The sample comprised peripheral blood. The sequence derives from a young man with COVID-19, enrolled during active disease. This chain uses TRBV6-5 with TRBJ1-1; D is possibly TRBD1 (6 bases). CDR3 protein: CASSYGQMNTEAFF. The CDR3 DNA reads as TGTGCCAGCAGTTATGGACAGATGAACACTGAAGCTTTCTTT.